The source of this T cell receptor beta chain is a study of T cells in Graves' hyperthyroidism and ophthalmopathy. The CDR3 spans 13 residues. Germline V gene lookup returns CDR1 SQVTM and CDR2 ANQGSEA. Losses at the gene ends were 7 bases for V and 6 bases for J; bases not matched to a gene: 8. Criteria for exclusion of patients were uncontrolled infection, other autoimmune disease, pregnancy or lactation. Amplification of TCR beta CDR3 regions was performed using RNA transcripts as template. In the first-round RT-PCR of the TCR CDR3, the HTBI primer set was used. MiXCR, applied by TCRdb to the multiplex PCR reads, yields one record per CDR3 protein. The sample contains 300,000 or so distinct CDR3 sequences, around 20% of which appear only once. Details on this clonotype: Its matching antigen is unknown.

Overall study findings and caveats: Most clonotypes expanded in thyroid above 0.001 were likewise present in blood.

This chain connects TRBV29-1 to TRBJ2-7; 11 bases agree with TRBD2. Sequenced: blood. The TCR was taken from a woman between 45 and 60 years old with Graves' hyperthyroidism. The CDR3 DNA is TGCAGCGGGATACTAGCGGGAGTCGGCGAGCAGTACTTC. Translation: CSGILAGVGEQYF.